In this sample, the clone carrying this TCR beta chain turned up a few times. TCRdb's copy holds only in-frame clones and misses some; the assay was immunoSEQ multiplex PCR. The table lists more than 85,000 clones, approximately 82% of them singletons. This specimen belongs to a study of blood T cell repertoires in COVID-19. On the study more broadly: Some COVID-19 samples were acute and others convalescent; all came from the United States, Italy and Spain.

Germline-derived CDR1 and CDR2 are SGHNT and YYREEE (reference sequence). After removal of 0 bases from V and 10 bases from J, the junction contained 10 bases not matched to a gene. The CDR3 loop spans 15 amino acids. The sample consisted of peripheral blood. The rearrangement joins TRBV5-4 to TRBJ2-1; 7 bases are a match to TRBD2. The sequence derives from a man in his sixties with acute or convalescent COVID-19. This CDR3 reads CASSLDTGGTWEQFF. The CDR3 DNA follows: TGTGCCAGCAGCTTGGATACGGGGGGAACTTGGGAGCAGTTCTTC. Using reference TRBV5-4 and TRBJ2-1 for the parts outside the CDR3, the full variable domain is ETGVTQSPTHLIKTRGQQVTLRCSSQSGHNTVSWYQQALGQGPQFIFQYYREEENGRGNFPPRFSGLQFPNYSSELNVNALELDDSALYLCASSLDTGGTWEQFFGPGTRLTVL.